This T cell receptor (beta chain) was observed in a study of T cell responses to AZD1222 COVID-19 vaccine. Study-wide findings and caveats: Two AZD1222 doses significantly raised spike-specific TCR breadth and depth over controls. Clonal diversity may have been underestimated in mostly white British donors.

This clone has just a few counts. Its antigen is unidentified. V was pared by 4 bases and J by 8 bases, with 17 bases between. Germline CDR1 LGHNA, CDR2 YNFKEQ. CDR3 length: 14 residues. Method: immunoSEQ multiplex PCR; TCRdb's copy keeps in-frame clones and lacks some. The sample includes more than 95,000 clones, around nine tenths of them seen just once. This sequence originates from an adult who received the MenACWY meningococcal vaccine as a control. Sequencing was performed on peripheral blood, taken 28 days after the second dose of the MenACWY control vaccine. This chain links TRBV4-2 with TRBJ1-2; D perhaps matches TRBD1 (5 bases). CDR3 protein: CASSPNEGRRGYTF. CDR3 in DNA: TGTGCCAGCAGCCCGAATGAGGGGCGGAGGGGCTACACCTTC.